These 18 T cell receptor beta chains were sequenced from one sample in a study of T cells after yellow fever vaccination. TCRdb analysed the 5' RACE reads with MiXCR anew, one entry per CDR3 protein. The sample has hundreds of thousands of distinct CDR3 sequences; 20% to 25% are singletons. The source was PBMCs, collected more than 20 days after the first yellow fever vaccination. The receptors were gathered from a man between 18 and 35 years old who received the YFV17D yellow fever vaccine.

This clonotype was recorded a few times. The chain links TRBV13 to TRBJ2-5, with 10 nucleotides matching TRBD1. The length of the CDR3 is 18 residues. Germline CDR1 reads PRHDT; CDR2 reads FYEKMQ (reference sequence). V shed 4 bases and J 2 bases; nucleotides not matched to a gene: 13. The CDR3: CASSSDLRRDRGQETQYF. In DNA, the CDR3 is TGTGCCAGCAGCTCCGATCTAAGGCGGGACAGGGGACAAGAGACCCAGTACTTC.

The V and J genes are TRBV7-2 and TRBJ2-1; 11 bases map to TRBD2. Germline values: CDR1 SGHTA, CDR2 FQGNSA. The CDR3 spans 15 residues. The V gene end was trimmed by 3 bases and the J gene end by 6 bases; junction bases not matched to a gene: 4. The CDR3 DNA reads as TGTGCCAGCAGCTTTCTAGCGGGGGGAGGCAATGAGCAGTTCTTC. This codes for CASSFLAGGGNEQFF. The full variable domain, completed using reference TRBV7-2 and TRBJ2-1, is GAGVSQSPSNKVTEKGKDVELRCDPISGHTALYWYRQSLGQGLEFLIYFQGNSAPDKSGLPSDRFSAERTGGSVSTLTIQRTQQEDSAVYLCASSFLAGGGNEQFFGPGTRLTVL.

This clonotype has at least ten counts. J is TRBJ2-5 and V is TRBV5-6, with 7 positions matching TRBD1. This CDR3 region has 13 residues. The trim removed 0 bases at V and 5 bases at J, leaving 1 base unmatched. The germline CDR1 and CDR2 sequences are SGHDT and YYEEEE. The CDR3 spells CASSLEQGETQYF. The CDR3 DNA sequence: TGTGCCAGCAGCTTGGAACAGGGGGAGACCCAGTACTTC. Full variable domain (outside the CDR3, taken from reference TRBV5-6 and TRBJ2-5): DAGVTQSPTHLIKTRGQQVTLRCSPKSGHDTVSWYQQALGQGPQFIFQYYEEEERQRGNFPDRFSGHQFPNYSSELNVNALLLGDSALYLCASSLEQGETQYFGPGTRLLVL.

Only a few counts were recorded for this clonotype. This chain joins TRBV29-1 and TRBJ1-1; D might be TRBD1 (5 bases). The V gene lost 5 bases and the J gene lost 1 base, with 23 bases spanning the gap. In germline, CDR1 is SQVTM, CDR2 ANQGSEA. CDR3 length: 17 residues. The CDR3 DNA reads TGCAGCGTTCAGAGGGGTTCCCATCCAGGGAGGAACACTGAAGCTTTCTTT. It specifies CSVQRGSHPGRNTEAFF.

The chain uses TRBV11-1 and TRBJ2-5; possibly TRBD2 for D (6 bases). The V gene's germline CDR1 is SGHAT and CDR2 FQDESV (reference sequence). The CDR3 runs 15 residues. With 5 bases removed from V and 2 bases from J, the gap between germline ends came to 15 bases. The CDR3 region has the DNA TGTGCCAGCAGCAGACTAGGAGGGATACAAGAGACCCAGTACTTC. It is translated as CASSRLGGIQETQYF.

This clonotype was seen a few times. The chain joins TRBV5-1 to TRBJ2-7; TRBD1 is a possible D gene (6 bases). CDR3 length equals 14 residues. Trimming pared 4 bases from V and 2 bases from J, leaving 13 bases between. In germline, CDR1 is SGHRS, CDR2 YFSETQ. This CDR3 reads CASSPPQGTYEQYF. The CDR3 DNA follows: TGCGCCAGCAGCCCGCCACAGGGAACCTACGAGCAGTACTTC.

J is TRBJ1-2 and V is TRBV6-5, with TRBD1 matching over 10 bases. Trimming at V came to 2 bases and at J to 6 bases, leaving 3 bases not matched to a gene. This CDR3 is 14 amino acids long. CDR1 and CDR2 (germline): MNHEY, SVGAGI. The CDR3 DNA reads TGTGCCAGCAGTTACGCGGACAGGGGGAATGGCTACACCTTC. Translated, it gives CASSYADRGNGYTF.

This sequence joins TRBV20-1 and TRBJ2-3; D gene unclear. V dropped 3 bases and J dropped 0 bases, with 7 bases sitting between them. Germline CDR1 DFQATT, CDR2 SNEGSKA (reference sequence). This CDR3 region has 13 residues. CDR3 amino acids: CSARTASTDTQYF. The CDR3 DNA reads as TGCAGTGCTAGGACTGCTAGCACAGATACGCAGTATTTT.

The chain joins TRBV12-3 or TRBV12-4 to TRBJ1-4; possibly TRBD1 for D (6 bases). The CDR3 totals 15 residues. V lost 5 bases, J lost 14 bases, and 24 bases lay in between. The CDR3 protein is CASSASGTLPRRLFF. The CDR3 nucleotides read TGTGCCAGCAGTGCAAGCGGGACACTGCCCCGTAGGCTGTTTTTT.

The chain carries TRBV29-1 and TRBJ2-5, with D unclear. The CDR3 extends over 13 amino acids. V was trimmed by 3 bases and J by 4 bases, leaving 12 bases between them. Per the germline V gene, CDR1 is SQVTM and CDR2 is ANQGSEA. The CDR3 sequence: CSVEMTRRETQYF. The CDR3 DNA is TGCAGCGTTGAGATGACAAGGAGAGAGACCCAGTACTTC. The full variable domain, its missing parts supplied by reference TRBV29-1 and TRBJ2-5, is SAVISQKPSRDICQRGTSLTIQCQVDSQVTMMFWYRQQPGQSLTLIATANQGSEATYESGFVIDKFPISRPNLTFSTLTVSNMSPEDSSIYLCSVEMTRRETQYFGPGTRLLVL.

This chain connects TRBV4-3 to TRBJ2-7; D is possibly TRBD1 or TRBD2 (5 bases each). Germline lookup yields CDR1 LGHNA and CDR2 YSLEER. V lost 0 bases and J 3 bases, leaving 9 bases between the germline ends. The CDR3 contains 14 residues. CDR3: CASSQDRGDYEQYF. The CDR3, as DNA: TGCGCCAGCAGCCAAGATAGAGGGGACTACGAGCAGTACTTC.

The chain joins TRBV5-6 to TRBJ1-1, with 9 positions matching TRBD1. Germline V lookup: CDR1 SGHDT, CDR2 YYEEEE. The ends lost 1 base at V and 4 bases at J; junction bases unmatched: 2. The CDR3 is 14 residues long. The chain's CDR3 is CASSLWDRVTEAFF. In DNA form, the CDR3 reads TGTGCCAGCAGCTTGTGGGACAGGGTCACTGAAGCTTTCTTT.

This clonotype was detected only a few times. The chain links TRBV12-3 or TRBV12-4 to TRBJ1-5; 7 bases fit TRBD1. The V and J ends lost 7 bases and 9 bases, in that order; junction bases with no gene match: 6. The CDR3 runs 12 residues. The CDR3, as DNA: TGTGCCAGCAATGACAGGGAATGGCCCCAGCATTTT. This gives the protein CASNDREWPQHF.

The gene calls are TRBV4-3 and TRBJ1-2; 8 nucleotides match TRBD1. V lost 2 bases and J lost 2; bases outside the gene matches: 1. From germline, CDR1 is LGHNA and CDR2 YSLEER. This CDR3 region has 14 residues. This chain's CDR3 is CASSQRTGNYGYTF. The CDR3 nucleotides read TGCGCCAGCAGCCAACGGACAGGGAACTATGGCTACACCTTC.

V and J are TRBV24-1 and TRBJ2-3; 11 bases are shared with TRBD2. V trimming: 4 bases; J trimming: 4 bases; junction bases outside the gene matches: 6. The CDR3 loop spans 16 amino acids. Germline CDR1 reads KGHDR; CDR2 reads SFDVKD. This CDR3 is CATSDASGGPPDTQYF. CDR3 nucleotides: TGTGCCACCAGTGACGCTAGCGGGGGGCCCCCAGATACGCAGTATTTT.

The rearrangement joins TRBV12-3 or TRBV12-4 to TRBJ2-6; D gene unclear. There are 13 residues in the CDR3. Trimming pared 7 bases from V and 0 bases from J, leaving 4 bases between. CDR3 residues: CASTFSGANVLTF. The CDR3 DNA reads as TGTGCCAGCACCTTCTCTGGGGCCAACGTCCTGACTTTC.

The rearrangement joins TRBV5-1 to TRBJ2-2; TRBD1 might be the D (6 bases). The germline gives CDR1 SGHRS, CDR2 YFSETQ. The CDR3 is 16 residues long. V lost 4 bases and J 0 bases, leaving 13 bases between the germline ends. The CDR3 here is CASSGRDNSNTGELFF. CDR3 DNA sequence: TGCGCCAGCAGCGGCCGGGACAATTCGAACACCGGGGAGCTGTTTTTT.

This clonotype was seen only a few times. The chain is built from TRBV19 and TRBJ1-1, with TRBD1 matching 8 bases. Trimming at V came to 2 bases and at J to 7 bases, leaving 6 bases not matched to a gene. This CDR3 has 14 amino acids. The germline CDR1 and CDR2 sequences are LNHDA and SQIVND (reference sequence). The CDR3 region has the DNA TGTGCCAGTAGTATATACGGGACAGGAGTTGAAGCTTTCTTT. This translates into CASSIYGTGVEAFF.